The T cell receptor beta chain described here comes from a study of T cells after yellow fever vaccination. Broader study findings: Subsequent booster samples again held most clones from primary vaccination (around 96% CD4, about 86% CD8).

CDR3 size: 13 residues. The V gene lost 4 bases and the J gene lost 1 base, with 8 bases spanning the gap. CDR1 SGHRS and CDR2 YFSETQ come from the germline V gene. This clonotype was seen at least ten times. Its target is unknown. A 5'RACE template-switching step, the method used to make TCR cDNA, added a universal primer site and UMIs. TCRdb used MiXCR to reprocess the 5' RACE reads, holding one entry per CDR3 protein. The top ten hold around 17% of the sample, which has 300,000 to 350,000 distinct CDR3 sequences, approximately 8% seen once. The sample was PBMCs, taken roughly 47 days after the first yellow fever vaccination. V usage is TRBV5-1 and J usage is TRBJ2-5, with no clear D. This clonotype was obtained from a man between 18 and 29 years old who received the YFV17D yellow fever vaccine. CDR3 sequence (DNA): TGCGCCAGCAGCCCTGGACCCCAAGAGACCCAGTACTTC. Protein sequence: CASSPGPQETQYF.